This T cell receptor (beta chain) was captured in a study of T cells in Graves' hyperthyroidism and ophthalmopathy. Overall study findings and caveats: The majority of expanded thyroid clonotypes above 0.001 also appeared in blood. For ophthalmopathy, model prediction preceded onset by a median approximately 6 months.

At least 3 on the Clinical Activity Score was recorded for ophthalmopathy patients, who also had NOSPECS grade at least 4 and duration under 3 months. Patients with uncontrolled infections, other autoimmune diseases, pregnancy or lactation were excluded. The CDR3 regions of TCR beta were amplified from RNA transcripts. HTBI primers drove first-round RT-PCR of the TCR CDR3. Using its own MiXCR run on the multiplex PCR reads, TCRdb lists one record per CDR3 protein. In the table there are hundreds of thousands of distinct CDR3 sequences, roughly 22% of which are singletons. The CDR3 runs to 14 residues. V was trimmed by 6 bases and J by 9 bases, leaving 21 bases between them. In germline, CDR1 is DFQATT, CDR2 SNEGSKA (reference sequence). A remark on this clonotype: Its antigen is undetermined.

Material for sequencing was blood. V and J are TRBV20-1 and TRBJ2-1; D not certain. The clonotype originates from a man under 40 with Graves' ophthalmopathy. The CDR3 spells CSAAAPAKHGEQFF. CDR3 DNA: TGCAGTGCCGCCGCGCCGGCCAAGCACGGTGAGCAGTTCTTC.